Sequencing of this T cell receptor beta chain was carried out in a study of T cells after yellow fever vaccination. Study-level points and caveats: From the bulk population, abundant clonotypes could contaminate and appear within FACS-sorted repertoires.

The sample holds a few counts of this clonotype. Its antigen remains unknown. By 5'RACE template switching, TCR cDNA was produced, with a universal primer site and UMIs added in the process. TCRdb redid the calling of the 5' RACE reads with MiXCR, one entry per CDR3 protein. The sample has a few hundred thousand distinct CDR3 sequences, around 3.9% seen once. This CDR3 contains 15 residues. Germline CDR1 and CDR2: ENHRY and SYGVKD. V lost 4 bases, J lost 6 bases, and 11 bases stayed unmatched. Material: PBMCs, obtained 5 days after the yellow fever booster vaccination. The chain is built from TRBV10-3 and TRBJ1-1; 7 bases are a match to TRBD1. The receptor was derived from a man aged 18 to 29 who received the YFV17D yellow fever vaccine. CDR3 region: CAISGVRDSKSEAFF. CDR3 in DNA: TGTGCCATCAGTGGAGTAAGGGACAGTAAATCTGAAGCTTTCTTT.